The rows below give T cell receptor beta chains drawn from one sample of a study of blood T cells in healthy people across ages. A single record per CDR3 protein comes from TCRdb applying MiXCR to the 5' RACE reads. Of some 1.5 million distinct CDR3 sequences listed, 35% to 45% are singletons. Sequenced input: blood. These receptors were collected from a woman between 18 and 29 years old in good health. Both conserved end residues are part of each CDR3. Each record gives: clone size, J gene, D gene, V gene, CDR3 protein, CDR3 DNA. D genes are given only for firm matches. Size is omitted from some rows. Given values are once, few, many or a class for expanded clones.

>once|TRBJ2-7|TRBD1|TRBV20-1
CSASSGTGEPYEQYF
TGCAGTGCTAGCTCCGGGACAGGGGAACCCTACGAGCAGTACTTC
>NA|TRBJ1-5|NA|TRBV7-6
CASSAGRVSNQPQHF
TGTGCCAGCAGCGCGGGTAGGGTGAGCAATCAGCCCCAGCATTTT
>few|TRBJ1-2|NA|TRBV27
CASPFTGNDYGYTF
TGTGCCAGCCCTTTCACAGGGAATGACTATGGCTACACCTTC
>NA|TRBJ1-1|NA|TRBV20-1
CSASLQGRNTEAFF
TGCAGTGCTAGTTTGCAGGGGAGGAACACTGAAGCTTTCTTT
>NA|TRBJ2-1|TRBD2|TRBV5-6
CASSPPSLDSGGEYNEQFF
TGTGCCAGCAGCCCCCCGTCCCTGGACAGCGGGGGGGAGTACAATGAGCAGTTCTTC
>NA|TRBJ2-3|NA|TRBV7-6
CASSLGAATQYF
TGTGCCAGCAGCCTTGGGGCGGCTACGCAGTATTTT
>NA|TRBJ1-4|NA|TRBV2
CASSRARNEKLFF
TGTGCCAGCAGCAGGGCGCGGAATGAAAAACTGTTTTTT
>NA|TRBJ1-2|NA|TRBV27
CASSPRGRRNYGYTF
TGTGCCAGCAGCCCTAGGGGTCGACGGAACTATGGCTACACCTTC
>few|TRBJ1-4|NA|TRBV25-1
CASSDRGGPLAVNEKLFF
TGTGCCAGCAGTGATCGGGGAGGCCCACTTGCAGTAAATGAAAAACTGTTTTTT
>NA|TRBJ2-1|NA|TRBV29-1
CSGTTFYNEQFF
TGCAGCGGTACGACATTCTACAATGAGCAGTTCTTC
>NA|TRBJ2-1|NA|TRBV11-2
CASSLTPTVSYNEQFF
TGTGCCAGCAGCTTAACCCCCACAGTTTCCTACAATGAGCAGTTCTTC
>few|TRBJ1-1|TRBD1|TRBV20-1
CSARSGGRCEAFF
TGCAGTGCTAGATCAGGGGGCCGATGTGAAGCTTTCTTT
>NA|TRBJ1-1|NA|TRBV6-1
CASSEEFRNSKNTEAFF
TGTGCCAGCAGTGAAGAATTTCGGAACAGCAAGAACACTGAAGCTTTCTTT
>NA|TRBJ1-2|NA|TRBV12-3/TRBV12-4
CASSDQGFPGYTF
TGTGCCAGCAGTGACCAGGGGTTCCCTGGCTACACCTTC
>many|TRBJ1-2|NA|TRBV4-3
CASSQVTGSGYTF
TGCGCCAGCAGCCAAGTAACGGGTAGTGGCTACACCTTC
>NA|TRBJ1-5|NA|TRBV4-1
CASSPYTDSNQPQHF
TGCGCCAGCAGCCCCTACACCGATAGCAATCAGCCCCAGCATTTT
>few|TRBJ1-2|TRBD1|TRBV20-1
CSATPGTAYGYTF
TGCAGTGCTACTCCCGGGACAGCATATGGCTACACCTTC
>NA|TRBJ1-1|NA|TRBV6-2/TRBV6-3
CASSYAVRGGAFF
TGTGCCAGCAGTTACGCGGTCAGAGGGGGAGCTTTCTTT
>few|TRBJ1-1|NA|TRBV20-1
CSARVPVTEAFF
TGCAGTGCTAGAGTGCCAGTCACTGAAGCTTTCTTT
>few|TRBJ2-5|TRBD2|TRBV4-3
CASSQDPAGEGGEQYF
TGCGCCAGCAGCCAAGACCCAGCGGGAGAGGGTGGTGAGCAGTACTTC
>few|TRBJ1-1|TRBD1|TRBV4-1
CASSQDSRDREPNTEAFF
TGCGCCAGCAGCCAAGATTCCAGGGACAGGGAACCGAACACTGAAGCTTTCTTT
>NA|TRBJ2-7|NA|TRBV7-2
CASSLGTGSSDEQYF
TGTGCCAGCAGCTTAGGAACTGGCAGCTCCGACGAGCAGTACTTC
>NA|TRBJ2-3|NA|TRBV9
CASKAGRATDTQYF
TGTGCCAGCAAGGCGGGACGGGCAACAGATACGCAGTATTTT
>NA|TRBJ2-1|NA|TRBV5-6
CASSLERHNEQFF
TGTGCCAGCAGCTTGGAGCGACACAATGAGCAGTTCTTC
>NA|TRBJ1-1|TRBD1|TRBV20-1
CSARGPGDRGRSDTEAFF
TGCAGTGCGAGAGGGCCGGGGGACAGGGGAAGGTCTGACACTGAAGCTTTCTTT
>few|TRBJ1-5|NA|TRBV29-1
CSVADGGNQPQHF
TGCAGCGTTGCCGACGGAGGAAATCAGCCCCAGCATTTT
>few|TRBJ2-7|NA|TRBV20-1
CSAEDSRFSYEQYF
TGCAGTGCCGAAGACAGCCGCTTTTCCTACGAGCAGTACTTC
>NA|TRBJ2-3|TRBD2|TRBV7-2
CASSRSGTTFTDTQYF
TGTGCCAGCAGCCGTTCTGGGACTACCTTCACAGATACGCAGTATTTT
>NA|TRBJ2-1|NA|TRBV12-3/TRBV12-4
CASSPPHGLGENNEQFF
TGTGCCAGCAGTCCTCCCCACGGACTCGGGGAGAACAATGAGCAGTTCTTC
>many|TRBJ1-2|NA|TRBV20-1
CSASDSLNYGYTF
TGCAGTGCTTCGGACAGCCTTAACTATGGCTACACCTTC
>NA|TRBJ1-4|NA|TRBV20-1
CSAERFNEKLFF
TGCAGTGCTGAACGCTTTAATGAAAAACTGTTTTTT
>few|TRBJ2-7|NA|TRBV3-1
CASSQGGNPYEQYF
TGTGCCAGCAGCCAAGGTGGGAACCCCTACGAGCAGTACTTC
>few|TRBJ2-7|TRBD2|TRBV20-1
CSARLAGHNEQYF
TGCAGTGCTAGGCTAGCGGGCCACAATGAGCAGTACTTC
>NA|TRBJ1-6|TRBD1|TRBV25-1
CASSNRGLGNSPLHF
TGTGCCAGCAGCAACAGGGGGTTGGGTAATTCACCCCTCCACTTT
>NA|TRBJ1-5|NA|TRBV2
CASNRPGANQPQHF
TGTGCCAGCAATCGGCCAGGCGCCAATCAGCCCCAGCATTTT
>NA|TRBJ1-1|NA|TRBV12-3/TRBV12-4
CASSDDSAEAFF
TGTGCCAGCAGCGACGATAGCGCTGAAGCTTTCTTT
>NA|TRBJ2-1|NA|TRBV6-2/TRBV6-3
CASTERSSCNEQFF
TGTGCCAGCACTGAGCGGAGCTCCTGCAATGAGCAGTTCTTC
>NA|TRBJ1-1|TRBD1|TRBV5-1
CASSLRTGGLNTEAFF
TGCGCCAGCAGCCTCAGGACAGGGGGACTGAACACTGAAGCTTTCTTT
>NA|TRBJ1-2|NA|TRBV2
CASSGQGHYGCTF
TGTGCCAGCAGTGGGCAGGGGCACTATGGCTGCACCTTC
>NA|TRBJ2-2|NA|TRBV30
CAWRIYTGELFF
TGTGCCTGGAGGATTTACACCGGGGAGCTGTTTTTT
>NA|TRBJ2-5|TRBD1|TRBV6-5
CASRGPGQRLFQETQYF
TGTGCCAGCAGGGGGCCGGGACAGAGACTCTTCCAAGAGACCCAGTACTTC
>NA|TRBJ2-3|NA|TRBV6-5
CASSYGGKRYPDTQYF
TGTGCCAGCAGTTACGGGGGGAAGCGGTATCCAGATACGCAGTATTTT
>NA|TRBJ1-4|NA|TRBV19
CASNAYWQADEKLFF
TGTGCCAGTAATGCGTATTGGCAGGCCGACGAAAAACTGTTTTTT
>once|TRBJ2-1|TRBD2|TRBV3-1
CASSRGGRNEQFF
TGTGCCAGCAGCCGGGGGGGGAGAAATGAGCAGTTCTTC
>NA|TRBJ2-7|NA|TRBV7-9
CASNGGGYEQYF
TGTGCCAGCAACGGGGGCGGCTACGAGCAGTACTTC
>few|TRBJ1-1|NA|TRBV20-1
CSAATARVTEAFF
TGCAGTGCAGCCACGGCCCGGGTCACTGAAGCTTTCTTT
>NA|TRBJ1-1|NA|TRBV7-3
CASSPPGQQNTEAFF
TGTGCCAGCAGCCCCCCGGGGCAGCAGAACACTGAAGCTTTCTTT
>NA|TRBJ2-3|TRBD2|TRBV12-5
CASGLGTSGSPDTQYF
TGTGCTAGTGGTTTGGGGACTAGCGGGAGCCCAGATACGCAGTATTTT
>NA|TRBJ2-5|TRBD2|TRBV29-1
CSVEGSGEGEQYF
TGCAGCGTTGAGGGTAGCGGGGAAGGTGAGCAGTACTTC
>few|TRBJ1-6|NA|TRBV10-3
CAISVDGFSPLHF
TGTGCCATCAGTGTGGACGGTTTTTCACCCCTCCACTTT
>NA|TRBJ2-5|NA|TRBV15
CATSRRTAQETQYF
TGTGCCACCAGCAGAAGGACGGCACAAGAGACCCAGTACTTC
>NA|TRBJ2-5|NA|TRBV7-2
CASSFTLAEETQYF
TGTGCCAGCAGCTTCACATTAGCGGAAGAGACCCAGTACTTC
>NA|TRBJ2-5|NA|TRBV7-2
CASSLELQGTQYF
TGTGCCAGCAGCTTGGAGCTACAGGGGACCCAGTACTTC
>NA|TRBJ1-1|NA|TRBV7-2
CASSLAGRSDPNTEAFF
TGTGCCAGCAGCTTAGCTGGAAGAAGTGATCCGAACACTGAAGCTTTCTTT
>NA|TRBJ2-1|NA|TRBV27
CTSSPWSYNEQFF
TGTACCAGCTCTCCGTGGTCCTACAATGAGCAGTTCTTC
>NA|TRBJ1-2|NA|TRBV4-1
CASSQEVKGNYGYTF
TGCGCCAGCAGCCAAGAAGTAAAGGGAAACTATGGCTACACCTTC